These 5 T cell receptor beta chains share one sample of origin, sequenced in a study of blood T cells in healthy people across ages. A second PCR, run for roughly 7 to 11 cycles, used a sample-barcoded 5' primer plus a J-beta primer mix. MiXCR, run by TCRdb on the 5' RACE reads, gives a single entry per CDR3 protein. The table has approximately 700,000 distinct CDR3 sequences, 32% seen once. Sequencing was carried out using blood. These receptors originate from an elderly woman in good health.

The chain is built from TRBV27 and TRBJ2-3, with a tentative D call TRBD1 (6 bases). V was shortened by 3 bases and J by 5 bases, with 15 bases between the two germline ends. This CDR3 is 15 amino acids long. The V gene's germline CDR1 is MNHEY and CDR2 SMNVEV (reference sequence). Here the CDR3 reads CASSFLDRRRDTQYF. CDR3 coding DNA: TGTGCCAGCAGTTTCCTCGACAGGAGAAGAGATACGCAGTATTTT.

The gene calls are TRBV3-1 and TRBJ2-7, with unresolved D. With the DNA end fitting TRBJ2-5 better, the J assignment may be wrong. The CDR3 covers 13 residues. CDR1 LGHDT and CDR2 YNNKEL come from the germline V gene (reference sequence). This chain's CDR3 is CASSQVGAETQYF. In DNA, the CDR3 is TGTGCCAGCAGCCAAGTTGGTGCTGAGACCCAGTACTTC.

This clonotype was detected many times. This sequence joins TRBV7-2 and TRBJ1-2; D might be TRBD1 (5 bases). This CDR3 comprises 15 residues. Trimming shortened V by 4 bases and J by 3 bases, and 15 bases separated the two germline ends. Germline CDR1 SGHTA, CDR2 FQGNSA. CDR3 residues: CASSSGTHVYYGYTF. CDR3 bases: TGTGCCAGCAGCTCGGGGACTCACGTCTACTATGGCTACACCTTC. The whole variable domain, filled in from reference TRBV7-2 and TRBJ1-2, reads GAGVSQSPSNKVTEKGKDVELRCDPISGHTALYWYRQSLGQGLEFLIYFQGNSAPDKSGLPSDRFSAERTGGSVSTLTIQRTQQEDSAVYLCASSSGTHVYYGYTFGSGTRLTVV.

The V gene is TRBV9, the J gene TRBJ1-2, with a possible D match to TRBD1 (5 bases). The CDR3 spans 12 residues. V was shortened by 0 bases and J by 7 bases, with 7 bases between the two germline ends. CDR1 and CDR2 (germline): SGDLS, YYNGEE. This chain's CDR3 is CASSVGGGGYTF. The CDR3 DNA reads TGTGCCAGCAGCGTAGGTGGGGGTGGCTACACCTTC.

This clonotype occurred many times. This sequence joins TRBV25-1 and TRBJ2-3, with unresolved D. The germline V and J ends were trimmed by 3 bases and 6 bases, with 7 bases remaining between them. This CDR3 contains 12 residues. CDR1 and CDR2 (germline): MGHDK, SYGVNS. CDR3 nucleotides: TGTGCCAGCAGTGACCTCGCGGATACGCAGTATTTT. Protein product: CASSDLADTQYF.